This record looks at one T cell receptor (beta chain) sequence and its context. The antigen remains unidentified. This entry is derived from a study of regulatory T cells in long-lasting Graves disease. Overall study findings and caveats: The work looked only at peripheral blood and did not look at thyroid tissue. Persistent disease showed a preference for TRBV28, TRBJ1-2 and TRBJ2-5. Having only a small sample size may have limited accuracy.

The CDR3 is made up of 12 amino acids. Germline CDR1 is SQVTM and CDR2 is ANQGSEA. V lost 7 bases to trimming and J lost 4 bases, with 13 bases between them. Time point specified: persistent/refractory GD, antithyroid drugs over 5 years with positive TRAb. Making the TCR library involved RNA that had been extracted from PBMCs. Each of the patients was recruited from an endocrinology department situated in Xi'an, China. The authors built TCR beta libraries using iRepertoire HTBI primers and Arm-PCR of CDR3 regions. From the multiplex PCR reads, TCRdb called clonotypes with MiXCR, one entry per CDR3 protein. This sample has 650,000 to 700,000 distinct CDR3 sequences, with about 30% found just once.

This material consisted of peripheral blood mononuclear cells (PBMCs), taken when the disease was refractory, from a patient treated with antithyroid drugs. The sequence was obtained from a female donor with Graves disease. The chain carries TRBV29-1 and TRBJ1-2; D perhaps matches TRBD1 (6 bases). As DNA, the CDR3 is TGCAGCGCTTGGACAGCGACCTATGGCTACACCTTC. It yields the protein CSAWTATYGYTF. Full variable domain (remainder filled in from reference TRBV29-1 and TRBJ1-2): SAVISQKPSRDICQRGTSLTIQCQVDSQVTMMFWYRQQPGQSLTLIATANQGSEATYESGFVIDKFPISRPNLTFSTLTVSNMSPEDSSIYLCSAWTATYGYTFGSGTRLTVV.